The 5 T cell receptor beta chains below come from one sample, sequenced in a study of CD4 T cells in relation to SARS-CoV-2 and coronaviruses. Their specific antigens are unknown. CD4+ T cells from unexposed donors were obtained before the COVID-19 pandemic (2011-2018). CD4+ T cells were isolated from the cells after about nine days of culture. Repertoires were generated with immunoSEQ multiplex PCR, while TCRdb's copy carries only in-frame clones and drops some. Among roughly 17,000 clones, around 77% were seen once, and the ten largest hold around 9.1%. The sample comprised CD4+ T cells from PBMCs, cultured in vitro. The receptors originated from a human donor in good health.

The gene calls are TRBV5-1 and TRBJ2-2, with 10 bases aligning to TRBD2. V shed 6 bases, J shed 6 bases, and the junction held 8 bases outside the gene matches. The germline V gene encodes CDR1 SGHRS and CDR2 YFSETQ. CDR3 size: 15 residues. CDR3 bases: TGCGCCAGCAACCGACTAGCGGGTACGCCCGGGGAGCTGTTTTTT. Its protein product is CASNRLAGTPGELFF.

The chain carries TRBV5-4 and TRBJ1-1; D is uncertain. Looked up from germline, CDR1 is SGHNT and CDR2 is YYREEE (reference sequence). V gave up 3 bases and J gave up 11 bases, with 14 bases separating them. CDR3 length equals 12 residues. CDR3 coding DNA: TGTGCCAGCAGCTCCGATGGGAGACTGGCTTTCTTT. Encoded protein: CASSSDGRLAFF.

The V gene is TRBV7-6, the J gene TRBJ2-1; 7 nucleotides align to TRBD2. After removal of 0 bases from V and 2 bases from J, the junction contained 4 bases not matched to a gene. The CDR3 is made up of 16 amino acids. Germline CDR1 SGHVS, CDR2 FNYEAQ. Here the CDR3 reads CASSLAGRAAYNEQFF. DNA of the CDR3: TGTGCCAGCAGCTTAGCTGGGAGGGCCGCCTACAATGAGCAGTTCTTC.

The chain joins TRBV15 to TRBJ1-1; perhaps TRBD1 as D (5 bases). The CDR3 is 13 residues long. Trimming cost V 0 bases and J 4 bases, with 6 bases left between them. In germline, CDR1 is LNHNV, CDR2 YYDKDF (reference sequence). Here the CDR3 reads CATSRERGTEAFF. The DNA for the CDR3 is TGTGCCACCAGCAGAGAAAGGGGCACTGAAGCTTTCTTT. The entire variable domain, with the rest obtained from reference TRBV15 and TRBJ1-1, is as follows: DAMVIQNPRYQVTQFGKPVTLSCSQTLNHNVMYWYQQKSSQAPKLLFHYYDKDFNNEADTPDNFQSRRPNTSFCFLDIRSPGLGDTAMYLCATSRERGTEAFFGQGTRLTVV.

V and J are TRBV6-4 and TRBJ2-7; 13 nucleotides agree with TRBD2. The junction had 10 bases not matched to a gene; V was cut back by 10 bases and J by 1 base. This CDR3 has 16 residues. In germline, CDR1 is MRHNA, CDR2 SNTAGT. This chain's CDR3 is CATQLGTSGESYEQYF. Written as DNA, the CDR3 is TGTGCCACCCAATTAGGGACTAGCGGGGAATCCTACGAGCAGTACTTC.